This TCR beta chain was retrieved from a study of T cells after yellow fever vaccination. Study-wide results and caveats: Repertoires sorted by FACS could include abundant clonotypes that are contaminants from the bulk population.

CDR3 length: 13 amino acids. V gave up 3 bases and J gave up 9 bases, with 14 bases separating them. They built TCR cDNA with 5'RACE template switching, a step that put in a universal primer site and UMIs. MiXCR, run by TCRdb on the 5' RACE reads, gives a single entry per CDR3 protein. The sample shows 300,000 to 350,000 distinct CDR3 sequences, approximately 4% of them seen only once. This clonotype has a handful of counts. The antigen is unknown. The chain recombines TRBV12-3 or TRBV12-4 with TRBJ2-5; D uncertain. This TCR came from a man younger than 35 who received the YFV17D yellow fever vaccine. The sample consisted of PBMCs, taken 15 days after the yellow fever booster vaccination. The CDR3 loop reads CASSFQAQMAQYF. DNA for the CDR3: TGTGCCAGCAGTTTCCAGGCTCAAATGGCCCAGTACTTC.